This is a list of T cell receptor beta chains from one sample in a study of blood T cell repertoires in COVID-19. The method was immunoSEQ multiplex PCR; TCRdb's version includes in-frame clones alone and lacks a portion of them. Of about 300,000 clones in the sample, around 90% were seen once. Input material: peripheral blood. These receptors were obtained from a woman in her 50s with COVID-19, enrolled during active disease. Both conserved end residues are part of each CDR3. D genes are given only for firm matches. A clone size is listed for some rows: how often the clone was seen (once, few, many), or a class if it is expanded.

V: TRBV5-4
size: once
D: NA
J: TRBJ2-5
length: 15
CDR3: CASSFGRGLQETQYF
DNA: TGTGCCAGCAGCTTCGGCAGGGGCCTCCAGGAGACCCAGTACTTC

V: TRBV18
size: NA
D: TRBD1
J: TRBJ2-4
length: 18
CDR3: CASSPQGTGGSVKNIQYF
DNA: TGTGCCAGCTCACCTCAAGGGACAGGGGGTTCTGTCAAAAACATTCAGTACTTC

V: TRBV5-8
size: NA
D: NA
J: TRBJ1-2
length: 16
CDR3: CASSLSKLIESAGYTF
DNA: TGTGCCAGCAGCTTGAGTAAACTTATCGAGTCCGCTGGCTACACCTTC

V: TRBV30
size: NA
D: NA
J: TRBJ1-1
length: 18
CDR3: CAWSVVVGASRTVREAFF
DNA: TGTGCCTGGAGTGTAGTAGTGGGGGCGAGTCGGACCGTTCGTGAAGCTTTCTTT

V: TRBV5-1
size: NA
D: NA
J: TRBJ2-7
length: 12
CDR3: CASSAGQTEQYF
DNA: TGCGCCAGCAGCGCGGGACAGACCGAGCAGTACTTC

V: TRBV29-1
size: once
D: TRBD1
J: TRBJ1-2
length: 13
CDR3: CSVQRQGGYGYTF
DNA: TGCAGCGTGCAAAGACAGGGTGGATATGGCTACACCTTC

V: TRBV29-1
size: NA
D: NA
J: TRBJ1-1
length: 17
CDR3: CSVHLGGFGGMNTEAFF
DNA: TGCAGCGTCCACCTCGGTGGGTTTGGGGGGATGAACACTGAAGCTTTCTTT

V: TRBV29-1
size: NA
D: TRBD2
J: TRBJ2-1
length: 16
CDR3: CSVDPTSGYSYNEQFF
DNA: TGCAGCGTTGACCCAACTAGCGGTTATTCCTACAATGAGCAGTTCTTC

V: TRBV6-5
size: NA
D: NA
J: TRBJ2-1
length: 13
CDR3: CASSSGSGGEQFF
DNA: TGTGCCAGCAGTTCCGGCTCCGGCGGTGAGCAGTTCTTC

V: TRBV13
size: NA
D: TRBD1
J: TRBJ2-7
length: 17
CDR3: CASSLGGLGQVPGEQYF
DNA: TGTGCCAGCAGCTTAGGGGGTCTGGGACAGGTGCCGGGGGAGCAGTACTTC

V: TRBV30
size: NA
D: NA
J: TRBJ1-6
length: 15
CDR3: CAWSDETEYNSPLHF
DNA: TGTGCCTGGAGTGATGAGACGGAGTATAATTCACCCCTCCACTTT

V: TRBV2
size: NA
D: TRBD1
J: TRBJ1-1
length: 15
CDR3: CASSPRDRANTEAFF
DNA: TGTGCCAGCAGCCCAAGGGACAGGGCTAACACTGAAGCTTTCTTT

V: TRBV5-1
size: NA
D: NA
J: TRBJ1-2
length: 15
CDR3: CASSLGLTDYYGYTF
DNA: TGCGCCAGCAGCTTGGGGCTGACGGACTACTATGGCTACACCTTC

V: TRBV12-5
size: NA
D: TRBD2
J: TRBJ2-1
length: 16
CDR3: CASGSPPSGRAYEQFF
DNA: TGTGCTAGTGGCTCTCCCCCTAGCGGGAGAGCCTATGAGCAGTTCTTC

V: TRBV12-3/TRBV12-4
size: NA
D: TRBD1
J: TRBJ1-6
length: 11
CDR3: CASTAGGTLHF
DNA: TGTGCCAGCACCGCAGGGGGAACTCTCCACTTT

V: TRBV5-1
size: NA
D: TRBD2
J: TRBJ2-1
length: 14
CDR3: CASSPSGNYNEQFF
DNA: TGCGCCAGCAGTCCTAGCGGTAACTACAATGAGCAGTTCTTC

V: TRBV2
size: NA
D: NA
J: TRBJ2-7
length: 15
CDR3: CASSERGGITYEQYF
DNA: TGTGCCAGCAGTGAAAGGGGGGGGATTACCTACGAGCAGTACTTC

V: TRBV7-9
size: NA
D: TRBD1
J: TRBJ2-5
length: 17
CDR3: CASSPQGAIILAETQYF
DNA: TGTGCCAGCAGTCCTCAGGGGGCGATAATTCTTGCGGAGACCCAGTACTTC

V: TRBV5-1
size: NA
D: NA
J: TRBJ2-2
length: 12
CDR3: CASSEQSQELFF
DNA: TGCGCCAGCAGCGAACAGAGCCAGGAGCTGTTTTTT

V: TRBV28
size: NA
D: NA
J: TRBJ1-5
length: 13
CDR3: CASSRYSNQPQHF
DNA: TGTGCCAGCAGTCGTTATAGCAATCAGCCCCAGCATTTT

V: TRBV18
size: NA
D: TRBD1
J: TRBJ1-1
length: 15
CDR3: CASSQGTGMNTEAFF
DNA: TGTGCCAGCTCACAGGGGACAGGCATGAACACTGAAGCTTTCTTT

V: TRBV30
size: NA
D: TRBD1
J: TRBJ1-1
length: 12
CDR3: CAWRVQTGGAFF
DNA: TGTGCCTGGAGGGTACAGACAGGGGGAGCTTTCTTT

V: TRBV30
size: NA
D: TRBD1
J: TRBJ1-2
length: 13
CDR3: CAWSAQGNYGYTF
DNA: TGTGCCTGGAGTGCACAGGGGAACTATGGCTACACCTTC

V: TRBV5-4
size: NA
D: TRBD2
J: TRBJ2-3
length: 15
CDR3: CASSHRVAGGGTQYF
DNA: TGTGCCAGCAGCCATAGGGTAGCGGGAGGAGGTACGCAGTATTTT

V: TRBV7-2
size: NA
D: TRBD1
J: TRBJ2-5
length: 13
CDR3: CASSRQGEGTQYF
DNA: TGTGCCAGCAGCCGACAGGGAGAAGGGACCCAGTACTTC

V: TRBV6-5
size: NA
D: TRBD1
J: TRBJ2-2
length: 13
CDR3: CAGETGHTGELFF
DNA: TGTGCCGGAGAGACAGGGCACACCGGGGAGCTGTTTTTT

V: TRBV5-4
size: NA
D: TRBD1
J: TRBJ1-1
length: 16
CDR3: CASSPTGGLANTEAFF
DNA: TGTGCCAGCAGCCCGACAGGGGGCTTGGCGAACACTGAAGCTTTCTTT

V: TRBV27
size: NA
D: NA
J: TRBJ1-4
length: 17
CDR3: CASSPKFRTASNEKLFF
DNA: TGTGCCAGCAGTCCCAAGTTCCGGACAGCCTCGAATGAAAAACTGTTTTTT

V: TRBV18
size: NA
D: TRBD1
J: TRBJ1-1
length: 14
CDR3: CASSLGQVGTEAFF
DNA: TGTGCCAGCTCACTGGGACAGGTCGGAACTGAAGCTTTCTTT

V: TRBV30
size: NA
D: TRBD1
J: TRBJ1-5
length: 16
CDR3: CALTQGAGFTNQPQHF
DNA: TGTGCCTTGACACAGGGGGCCGGCTTTACCAATCAGCCCCAGCATTTT

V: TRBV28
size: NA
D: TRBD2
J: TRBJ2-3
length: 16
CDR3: CASSFTGLAGADTQYF
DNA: TGTGCCAGCAGTTTCACCGGACTAGCGGGAGCAGATACGCAGTATTTT

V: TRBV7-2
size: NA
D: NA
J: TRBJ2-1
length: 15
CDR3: CASSLGTVPLDEQFF
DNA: TGTGCCAGCAGCCTGGGGACTGTGCCTTTAGATGAGCAGTTCTTC

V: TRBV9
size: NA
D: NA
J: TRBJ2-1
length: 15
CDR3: CASSVGGTSYNEQFF
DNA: TGTGCCAGCAGCGTTGGGGGGACCTCCTACAATGAGCAGTTCTTC

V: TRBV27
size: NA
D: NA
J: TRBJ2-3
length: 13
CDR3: CASSFLGADTQYF
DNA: TGTGCCAGCAGTTTCTTAGGGGCGGATACGCAGTATTTT